The clone carrying this T cell receptor (beta chain) showed up just a few times. Its antigen is not identified. The sample comes from a study of cytomegalovirus exposure and HLA in healthy donors. Study outcomes and limitations: Overall, around 150 TCR beta chains were annotated as cytomegalovirus-associated. In a later analysis, a genetic analysis reported fewer productive-TCR N-insertions in an Asian-associated ancestry cluster than the cohort average. Some segments of the V type, notably TRBV6-2 and TRBV6-3, were excluded as indistinguishable.

Primers for the PCR totalled 60 Vbeta and 13 Jbeta. Profiled with immunoSEQ multiplex PCR; TCRdb holds only in-frame clones, not every one. Of about 120,000 clones listed, roughly 77% are singletons. V was trimmed by 1 base and J by 1 base, leaving 7 bases between them. The CDR3 is made up of 14 amino acids. The germline V gene encodes CDR1 LGHNA and CDR2 YSLEER. The sample comprised PBMCs. This clonotype was sampled from a man in his forties in good health and CMV-seronegative. The J gene is TRBJ1-1, the V gene TRBV4-3, with D uncertain. Here the CDR3 reads CASSQGLPNTEAFF. The CDR3 bases are TGCGCCAGCAGCCAAGGTCTACCGAACACTGAAGCTTTCTTT.